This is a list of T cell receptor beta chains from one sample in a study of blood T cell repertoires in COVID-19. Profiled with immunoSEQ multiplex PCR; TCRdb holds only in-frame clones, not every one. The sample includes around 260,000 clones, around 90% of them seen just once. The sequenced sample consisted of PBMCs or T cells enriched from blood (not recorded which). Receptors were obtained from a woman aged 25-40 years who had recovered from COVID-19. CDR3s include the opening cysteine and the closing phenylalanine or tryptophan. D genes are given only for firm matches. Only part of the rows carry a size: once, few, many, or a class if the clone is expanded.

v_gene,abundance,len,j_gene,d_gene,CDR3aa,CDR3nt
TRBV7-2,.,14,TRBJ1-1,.,CASSSRQSHTEAFF,TGTGCCAGCAGCTCCCGACAGAGCCACACTGAAGCTTTCTTT
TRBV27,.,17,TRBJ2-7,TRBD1,CASRIKTGTGFSYEQYF,TGTGCCAGCAGAATTAAGACCGGGACAGGGTTTTCGTACGAGCAGTACTTC
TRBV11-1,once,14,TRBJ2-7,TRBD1,CASSDREYGYEQYF,TGTGCCAGCAGCGACAGGGAGTATGGCTACGAGCAGTACTTC
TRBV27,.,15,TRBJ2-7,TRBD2,CASSFGLVGVYEQYF,TGTGCCAGCAGTTTTGGACTAGTGGGTGTCTACGAGCAGTACTTC
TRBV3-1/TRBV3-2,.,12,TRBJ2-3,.,CASSQDPNTQYF,TGTGCCAGCAGCCAAGACCCCAATACGCAGTATTTT
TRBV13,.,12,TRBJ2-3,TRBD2,CASSPSGSVQYF,TGTGCCAGCAGCCCTAGCGGGAGTGTGCAGTATTTT
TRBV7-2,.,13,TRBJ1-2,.,CASRVPEGYGYTF,TGTGCCAGCCGGGTCCCCGAGGGCTATGGCTACACCTTC
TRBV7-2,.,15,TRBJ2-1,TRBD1,CASSWDRKTYNEQFF,TGTGCCAGCAGCTGGGACAGAAAAACCTACAATGAGCAGTTCTTC
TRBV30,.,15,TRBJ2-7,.,CAWSRGGTSSYEQYF,TGTGCCTGGAGTAGGGGGGGGACAAGCTCCTACGAGCAGTACTTC
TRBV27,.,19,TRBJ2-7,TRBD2,CASSLIGLAGGRGSYEQYF,TGTGCCAGCAGTTTAATCGGACTAGCGGGAGGCCGAGGGTCCTACGAGCAGTACTTC
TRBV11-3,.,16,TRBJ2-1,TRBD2,CASSSLGVAGPSEQFF,TGTGCCAGCAGCTCCCTGGGAGTAGCGGGACCCAGTGAGCAGTTCTTC
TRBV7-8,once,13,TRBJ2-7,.,CATSKEEAYEQYF,TGTGCCACCAGTAAGGAGGAGGCCTACGAGCAGTACTTC
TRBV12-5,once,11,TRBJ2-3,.,CASGFRDTQYF,TGTGCTAGTGGTTTTCGAGATACGCAGTATTTT
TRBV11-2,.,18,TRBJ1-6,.,CASSQNKQEPGRNSPLHF,TGTGCCAGCAGCCAAAATAAACAGGAACCAGGGAGGAATTCACCCCTCCACTTT
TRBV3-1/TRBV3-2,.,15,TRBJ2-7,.,CASSQEVGLGYEQYF,TGTGCCAGCAGCCAAGAAGTCGGCCTCGGGTACGAGCAGTACTTC
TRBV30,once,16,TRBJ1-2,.,CAWRGNRQITNYGYTF,TGTGCCTGGAGAGGAAACAGACAGATTACGAACTATGGCTACACCTTC
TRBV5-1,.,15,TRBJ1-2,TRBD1,CASSPGQGVTNGYTF,TGCGCCAGCAGCCCAGGACAGGGGGTAACGAATGGCTACACCTTC
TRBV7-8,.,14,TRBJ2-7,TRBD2,CASSLGLESDEQYF,TGTGCCAGCAGCTTGGGACTAGAGAGCGACGAGCAGTACTTC
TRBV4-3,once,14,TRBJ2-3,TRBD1,CASSQGQSTDTQYF,TGCGCCAGCAGCCAGGGACAGTCTACAGATACGCAGTATTTT
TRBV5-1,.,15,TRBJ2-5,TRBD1,CASSLGVQGAETQYF,TGCGCCAGCAGCTTGGGGGTTCAGGGGGCGGAGACCCAGTACTTC
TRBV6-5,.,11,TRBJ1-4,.,CASTSGEKLFF,TGTGCCAGCACTTCCGGTGAAAAACTGTTTTTT
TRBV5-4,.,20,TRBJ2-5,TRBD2,CASSLDQRAGLAGEKETQYF,TGTGCCAGCAGCTTGGATCAGAGAGCTGGACTAGCGGGAGAGAAGGAGACCCAGTACTTC
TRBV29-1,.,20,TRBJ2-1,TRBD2,CSGNRVQTVAGGLSYNEQFF,TGCAGCGGAAACAGGGTTCAGACGGTAGCGGGAGGATTGTCCTACAATGAGCAGTTCTTC
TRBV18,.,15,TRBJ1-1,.,CASSPPQGRDTEAFF,TGTGCCAGCTCACCTCCACAGGGTCGTGACACTGAAGCTTTCTTT
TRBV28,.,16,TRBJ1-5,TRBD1,CASSHGQGAGNQPQHF,TGTGCCAGCAGCCACGGACAGGGGGCTGGTAATCAGCCCCAGCATTTT